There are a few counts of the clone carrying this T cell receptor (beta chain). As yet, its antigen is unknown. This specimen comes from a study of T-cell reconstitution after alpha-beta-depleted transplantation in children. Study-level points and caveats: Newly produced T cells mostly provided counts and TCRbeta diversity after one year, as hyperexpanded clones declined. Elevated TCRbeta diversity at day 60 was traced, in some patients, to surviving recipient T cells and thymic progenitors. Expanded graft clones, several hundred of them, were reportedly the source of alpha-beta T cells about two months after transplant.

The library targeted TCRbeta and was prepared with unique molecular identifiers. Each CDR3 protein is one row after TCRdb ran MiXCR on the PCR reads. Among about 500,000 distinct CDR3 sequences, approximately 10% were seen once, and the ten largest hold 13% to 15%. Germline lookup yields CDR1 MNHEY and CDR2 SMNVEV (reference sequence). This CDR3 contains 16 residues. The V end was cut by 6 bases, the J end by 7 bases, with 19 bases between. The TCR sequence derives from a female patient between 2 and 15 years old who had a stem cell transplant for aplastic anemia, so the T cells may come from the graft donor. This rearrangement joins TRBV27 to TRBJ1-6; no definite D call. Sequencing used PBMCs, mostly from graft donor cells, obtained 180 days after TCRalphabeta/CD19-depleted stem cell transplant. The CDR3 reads CASRQSGTPGNSPLHF. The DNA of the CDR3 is TGTGCCAGCAGGCAATCGGGCACCCCCGGGAATTCACCCCTCCACTTT.